Listed here are 24 T cell receptor beta chains from one sample, sequenced in a study of identical twins. TCRdb fed the 5' RACE reads into MiXCR, producing one record per CDR3 protein. The table shows about 810,000 distinct CDR3 sequences, with approximately 13% occurring only once. These sequences were also reported in another study, on yellow fever vaccine responses in identical twins.

The sample was PBMCs. These receptors were obtained from a woman aged 18-29 years in good health.

This clonotype was picked up a small number of times. This sequence joins TRBV3-1 and TRBJ2-1, with 11 bases lining up with TRBD2. The germline V gene has CDR1 LGHDT and CDR2 YNNKEL (reference sequence). The CDR3 consists of 18 residues. The V gene end was trimmed by 3 bases and the J gene end by 0 bases; junction bases not matched to a gene: 7. The CDR3 is CASSHGTSGWSSYNEQFF. In DNA, the CDR3 is TGTGCCAGCAGCCACGGGACTAGCGGATGGAGCTCCTACAATGAGCAGTTCTTC.

This clonotype showed up just a few times. This chain uses TRBV5-1 with TRBJ2-5, with D maybe TRBD1 (6 bases). This CDR3 contains 14 residues. Germline V gene sequence: CDR1 SGHRS, CDR2 YFSETQ. The V and J ends lost 5 bases and 5 bases respectively, with 16 bases between them. The CDR3, as DNA: TGCGCCAGCAGAAAACAGGGTCTAGGGGAGACCCAGTACTTC. It is translated as CASRKQGLGETQYF.

In this sample, this clonotype turned up a few times. The rearrangement links TRBV16 to TRBJ2-7; D is undetermined. The germline gives CDR1 KGHSY, CDR2 FQNENV. This CDR3 is 13 amino acids long. With 1 base removed from V and 2 bases from J, the gap between germline ends came to 6 bases. CDR3 coding DNA: TGTGCCAGCAGCCAATTTGGGACCTACGAGCAGTACGTC. Translation gives CASSQFGTYEQYV.

The genes are TRBV5-1 and TRBJ2-7; tentative D call: TRBD2 (5 bases). This CDR3 is 14 amino acids long. Germline values: CDR1 SGHRS, CDR2 YFSETQ. Between the trimmed V and J ends, which lost 3 bases and 2 bases, there was a span of 12 bases. The CDR3 DNA follows: TGCGCCAGCAGCTGGTTGGGAGCTCCCTACGAGCAGTACGTC. Translated: CASSWLGAPYEQYV.

This clonotype was seen a handful of times. The chain uses TRBV10-3 and TRBJ2-1, with 9 bases matching TRBD1. V dropped 3 bases and J dropped 5; count of bases not matched to a gene: 5. CDR1 and CDR2 from the germline V gene are ENHRY and SYGVKD. The CDR3 has 15 amino acids. The CDR3 is CAISDRDRENNEQFF. DNA of the CDR3: TGTGCCATCAGTGACCGGGACAGGGAAAACAATGAGCAGTTCTTC.

The J gene is TRBJ2-2, the V gene TRBV10-2; TRBD2 aligns across 11 bases. Per the germline V gene, CDR1 is WSHSY and CDR2 is SAAADI. This CDR3 is built from 14 residues. The junction had 0 bases not matched to a gene; V was cut back by 4 bases and J by 5 bases. The CDR3 DNA follows: TGCGCCAGCAGTGGGACTAGCGGGACCGGGGAGCTGTTTTTT. Its translation is CASSGTSGTGELFF.

This clonotype turned up a few times. The rearrangement joins TRBV12-3 or TRBV12-4 to TRBJ2-7; TRBD2 might be the D (5 bases). The CDR3 runs 13 residues. Trimming shortened V by 5 bases and J by 3 bases, and 11 bases separated the two germline ends. In DNA, the CDR3 is TGTGCCAGCAGTCCTCTAGCTGGCTACGAGCAGTACTTC. Amino acids: CASSPLAGYEQYF.

This clonotype has just a few counts. The chain couples TRBV10-3 to TRBJ1-5; no clear D. CDR1 ENHRY and CDR2 SYGVKD come from the germline V gene. V dropped 4 bases and J dropped 5 bases, with 6 bases sitting between them. The CDR3 has 12 amino acids. This CDR3 is CAISGGYQPQHF. The CDR3, as DNA: TGTGCCATCAGTGGAGGGTATCAGCCCCAGCATTTT.

This clonotype has a handful of counts. V and J are TRBV6-1 and TRBJ1-4; 7 bases fit TRBD1. Germline trimming cut 8 bases from V and 8 bases from J; bases unmatched to any gene: 14. This CDR3 spans 15 amino acids. Germline-derived CDR1 and CDR2 are MNHNS and SASEGT. CDR3 loop: CASGIKTGFGEKLFF. The DNA for the CDR3 is TGTGCCAGCGGAATTAAGACAGGGTTCGGGGAAAAACTGTTTTTT.

This rearrangement joins TRBV27 to TRBJ2-1; 13 bases align to TRBD2. V lost 7 bases, J lost 4 bases, and 10 bases stayed unmatched. CDR1 MNHEY and CDR2 SMNVEV come from the germline V gene (reference sequence). The CDR3 extends over 17 amino acids. DNA for the CDR3: TGTGCCAGCAAGAGATTTTGGGGACTAGCGGGATACAATGAGCAGTTCTTC. Amino acids: CASKRFWGLAGYNEQFF.

This clonotype was seen a handful of times. The V call is TRBV6-5, the J call TRBJ2-2; D not resolved. V gave up 4 bases and J gave up 9 bases, with 12 bases separating them. Germline V gives CDR1 MNHEY, CDR2 SVGAGI. The CDR3 covers 13 residues. This CDR3 reads CASSSGLGRELFF. As DNA, the CDR3 is TGTGCCAGCAGTTCAGGCCTGGGGAGGGAGCTGTTTTTT.

This clonotype was observed a handful of times. The V and J genes are TRBV20-1 and TRBJ2-1; 12 nucleotides agree with TRBD2. Germline assignment: CDR1 DFQATT and CDR2 SNEGSKA (reference sequence). The CDR3 is made up of 14 amino acids. The ends lost 3 bases at V and 7 bases at J; junction bases unmatched: 4. The CDR3 bases are TGCAGTGCTAGTTTAGGACTAGCGGGGAATGAGCAGTTCTTC. Amino acid sequence: CSASLGLAGNEQFF.

This clonotype occurred a few times. The chain links TRBV24-1 to TRBJ2-1; tentatively, D is TRBD2 (5 bases). Germline CDR1 reads KGHDR; CDR2 reads SFDVKD. The CDR3 is 11 residues long. The V end was cut by 9 bases, the J end by 8 bases, with 10 bases between. This CDR3 reads CATRLGDEQFF. In DNA form, the CDR3 reads TGTGCCACCCGCCTCGGGGATGAGCAGTTCTTC.

This clonotype appeared a few times. This sequence joins TRBV7-6 and TRBJ2-1; no clear D gene. CDR1 and CDR2 from the germline V gene are SGHVS and FNYEAQ. V lost 4 bases to trimming and J lost 3 bases, with 10 bases between them. This CDR3 is built from 14 residues. The CDR3 loop is CASSSHTDYNEQFF. The CDR3 DNA reads as TGTGCCAGCAGCTCGCACACGGACTACAATGAGCAGTTCTTC.

This sequence joins TRBV10-3 and TRBJ1-4; perhaps TRBD1 as D (5 bases). The V end lost 3 bases, the J end lost 8 bases, and 16 bases lay between the germline ends. Germline V gene data show CDR1 as ENHRY and CDR2 as SYGVKD. The CDR3 length is 15 residues. CDR3 DNA sequence: TGTGCCATCAGTGATCGGGGCAGGTCGGTCGAAAAACTGTTTTTT. Its translation: CAISDRGRSVEKLFF.

This clonotype was counted between two and nine times. The V gene is TRBV15, the J gene TRBJ2-5; 8 bases agree with TRBD1. CDR3 length: 16 residues. Unmatched junction bases numbered 9, after V lost 1 base and J lost 5 bases. Germline V gene sequence: CDR1 LNHNV, CDR2 YYDKDF (reference sequence). Written as DNA, the CDR3 is TGTGCCACCAGCAGAGGGCTTCAGGGGGCCTATGAGACCCAGTACTTC. Its translation: CATSRGLQGAYETQYF.

This clonotype was seen at least ten times. The chain joins TRBV5-1 to TRBJ2-6; D uncertain. Trimming stripped 0 bases from V and 0 bases from J, with 7 bases between. This CDR3 is built from 16 residues. The V gene's germline CDR1 is SGHRS and CDR2 YFSETQ. Written as DNA, the CDR3 is TGCGCCAGCAGCTTGGGCCGTTCCTCTGGGGCCAACGTCCTGACTTTC. This translates into CASSLGRSSGANVLTF.

The table lists this clonotype with a few counts. This rearrangement joins TRBV5-1 to TRBJ2-1; D is unresolved. Germline CDR1 SGHRS, CDR2 YFSETQ. Deletions cut 0 bases from V and 0 bases from J, with 7 bases between. The CDR3 runs 15 residues. CDR3 loop: CASSLVRPSYNEQFF. The CDR3, as DNA: TGCGCCAGCAGCTTGGTGAGGCCCTCCTACAATGAGCAGTTCTTC.

In this sample, this clonotype turned up many times. The chain combines TRBV29-1 with TRBJ1-1; D might be TRBD1 (5 bases). CDR3 length: 13 amino acids. Germline assignment: CDR1 SQVTM and CDR2 ANQGSEA. V shed 5 bases and J shed 2 bases, with 12 bases lying between them. DNA of the CDR3: TGCAGCGTTTCCGGGACCGCCAACACTGAAGCTTTCTTT. Amino acids: CSVSGTANTEAFF.

Only a few counts were recorded for this clonotype. The chain is built from TRBV2 and TRBJ1-5; D perhaps matches TRBD1 (6 bases). The CDR3 has 13 amino acids. Germline CDR1 is SNHLY and CDR2 is FYNNEI. Between the trimmed V and J ends, which lost 1 base and 6 bases, there was a span of 7 bases. CDR3 bases: TGTGCCAGCAGTGAAGGGGGGGCTCAGCCCCAGCATTTT. The encoded protein is CASSEGGAQPQHF.

This sequence joins TRBV20-1 and TRBJ2-7; D is unresolved. Germline values: CDR1 DFQATT, CDR2 SNEGSKA (reference sequence). Trimming removed 2 bases from V and 8 bases from J, with 13 bases in between. This CDR3 has 12 amino acids. The CDR3 is CSARPDITQQYF. Here the CDR3 DNA reads TGCAGTGCTAGACCAGACATCACGCAGCAGTACTTC.

This clonotype was recorded at least ten times. The rearrangement joins TRBV12-3 or TRBV12-4 to TRBJ1-5; no clear D. The CDR3 consists of 14 residues. V was trimmed by 7 bases and J by 7 bases, leaving 17 bases between them. The CDR3 sequence: CASTLSWAEQPQHF. CDR3 in DNA: TGTGCCAGCACCCTTAGCTGGGCGGAGCAGCCCCAGCATTTT.

This chain joins TRBV10-3 and TRBJ2-2; 7 bases fit TRBD1. Trimming at V came to 4 bases and at J to 1 base, leaving 3 bases not matched to a gene. In germline, CDR1 is ENHRY, CDR2 SYGVKD. This CDR3 is 15 amino acids long. CDR3 amino acids: CAISVDRLNTGELFF. Written as DNA, the CDR3 is TGTGCCATCAGTGTGGACAGGCTGAACACCGGGGAGCTGTTTTTT.

This clonotype has only a few counts. The V gene is TRBV29-1, the J gene TRBJ2-3, with a possible D match to TRBD2 (6 bases). Looked up from germline, CDR1 is SQVTM and CDR2 is ANQGSEA. CDR3 size: 13 residues. The ends were cut back, 3 bases at V and 2 bases at J, with 9 bases in the middle. The DNA of the CDR3 is TGCAGCGTTGAGCGGGAACACACAGATACGCAGTATTTT. Translated: CSVEREHTDTQYF.